The 5 T cell receptor beta chains in this list originate from one sample, sequenced in a study of cytomegalovirus exposure and HLA in healthy donors. Profiled with immunoSEQ multiplex PCR; TCRdb holds only in-frame clones, not every one. The sample has 250,000 to 350,000 clones, about 85% seen once. The sample comprised PBMCs. All receptors come from a woman aged 25 to 39 in good health and CMV-seropositive.

V is TRBV19 and J is TRBJ1-1, with 10 bases fitting TRBD1. With V trimmed by 0 bases and J by 3 bases, 10 bases remained unmatched. The CDR3 extends over 18 amino acids. CDR1 is LNHDA, CDR2 SQIVND, per germline (reference sequence). The CDR3 DNA follows: TGTGCCAGTAGTATAGACGAGGGACAGGGGATCTGGGACACTGAAGCTTTCTTT. This codes for CASSIDEGQGIWDTEAFF.

The chain joins TRBV4-3 to TRBJ2-7; D is possibly TRBD1 or TRBD2 (5 bases each). This CDR3 has 13 residues. Per the germline V gene, CDR1 is LGHNA and CDR2 is YSLEER. Between the trimmed V and J ends, which lost 1 base and 6 bases, there was a span of 10 bases. This CDR3 is CASSQVERGEQYF. The DNA of the CDR3 is TGCGCCAGCAGCCAAGTTGAGAGGGGCGAGCAGTACTTC.

The V call is TRBV9, the J call TRBJ2-1, with D perhaps matching TRBD2 (5 bases). This CDR3 comprises 15 residues. The germline V gene encodes CDR1 SGDLS and CDR2 YYNGEE. Between the trimmed V and J ends, which lost 5 bases and 2 bases, there was a span of 14 bases. The CDR3 DNA is TGTGCCAGCAGTGAGGGTCCCGCGGCCTACAATGAGCAGTTCTTC. Its protein product is CASSEGPAAYNEQFF. Complete variable domain (other parts from reference TRBV9 and TRBJ2-1): DSGVTQTPKHLITATGQRVTLRCSPRSGDLSVYWYQQSLDQGLQFLIQYYNGEERAKGNILERFSAQQFPDLHSELNLSSLELGDSALYFCASSEGPAAYNEQFFGPGTRLTVL.

This clone came up a few times. The chain links TRBV5-4 to TRBJ1-1; 10 nucleotides line up with TRBD1. The CDR3 has 13 residues. V gave up 5 bases and J gave up 12 bases; unmatched junction bases: 10. Germline V gene lookup returns CDR1 SGHNT and CDR2 YYREEE (reference sequence). CDR3 DNA: TGTGCCAGCAGACTTGACAGGGGGCGTATGACTTTCTTT. Its translation: CASRLDRGRMTFF.

This chain joins TRBV9 and TRBJ2-7, with 11 bases that match TRBD1. The CDR3 consists of 14 residues. Trimming cost V 9 bases and J 4 bases; bases outside gene matches: 9. Germline assignment: CDR1 SGDLS and CDR2 YYNGEE. In DNA, the CDR3 is TGTGCCACTACCCGGGACAGGGGGTTGTACGAGCAGTACTTC. It translates to CATTRDRGLYEQYF.